The clone carrying this T cell receptor beta chain was seen a few times. What it binds is unknown. The data were taken from a study of CD8 T cells in ankylosing spondylitis. General study points: It appeared that ankylosing spondylitis blood was characterized by a TCR beta motif of several highly homologous variants.

V was pared by 4 bases and J by 4 bases, with 6 bases of the junction left unmatched. CDR1 is SGDLS and CDR2 is YYNGEE in the germline V gene. This CDR3 is 15 amino acids long. TCRdb independently ran MiXCR on the 5' RACE reads; one entry per CDR3 protein. The sample records just under 550,000 distinct CDR3 sequences, about an eighth being singletons. The specimen was blood, either unsorted or a sorted T cell fraction (not recorded which). This sequence originates from a male donor with ankylosing spondylitis. The rearrangement links TRBV9 to TRBJ2-1; 9 bases are shared with TRBD2. The CDR3 reads CASSTRTSDYNEQFF. The CDR3 DNA reads TGTGCCAGCAGCACACGGACTAGCGATTACAATGAGCAGTTCTTC.